The clone carrying this TCR beta chain was counted a few times. Its antigen is unknown. These data originate in a study of early T cells in non-severe SARS-CoV-2 infection. As for the study in general: Unpaired chains resulted from sequencing bulk RNA of unsorted whole blood. Study findings and constraints: In VDJdb matching, anti-spike CD8 responses were favored while private and CD4 specificities went missing.

This CDR3 spans 16 amino acids. Germline CDR1 and CDR2: SGHTA and FQGNSA. The V segment lost 6 bases and the J segment 4 bases; nucleotides outside the gene matches: 11. Each cDNA molecule carried a unique molecular identifier. TCRdb reprocessed the 5' RACE reads with MiXCR, giving one entry per CDR3 protein. This sample yields some 98,000 distinct CDR3 sequences, of which 16% are seen a single time; around 1.3% belongs to the top ten. The source is an adult who was a healthcare worker with PCR-confirmed SARS-CoV-2 infection or an uninfected control (not recorded which). The sample comprised whole blood. V usage is TRBV7-2 and J usage is TRBJ2-7, with TRBD2 matching over 11 bases. The CDR3 spells CASRKTSGSVWYEQYF. CDR3 DNA sequence: TGTGCCAGCAGGAAAACTAGCGGGAGTGTCTGGTACGAGCAGTACTTC.